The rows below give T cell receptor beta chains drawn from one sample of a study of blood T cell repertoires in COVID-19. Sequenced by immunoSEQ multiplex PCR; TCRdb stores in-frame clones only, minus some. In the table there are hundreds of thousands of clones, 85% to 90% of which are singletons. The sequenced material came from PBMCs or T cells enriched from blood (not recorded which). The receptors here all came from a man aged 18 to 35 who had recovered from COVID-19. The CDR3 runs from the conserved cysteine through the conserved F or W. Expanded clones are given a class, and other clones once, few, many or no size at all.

CDR3 protein: CASSPPPSLAGGWNEQFF
V gene: TRBV11-2
clone size: -
J gene: TRBJ2-1

CDR3 protein: CASGGQGNYGYTF
V gene: TRBV27
clone size: -
J gene: TRBJ1-2

CDR3 protein: CASSNYRQASTDTQYF
V gene: TRBV7-2
clone size: -
J gene: TRBJ2-3

CDR3 protein: CASSLAPNQPQHF
V gene: TRBV5-1
clone size: -
J gene: TRBJ1-5

CDR3 protein: CASSTLPGQGVTEAFF
V gene: TRBV13
clone size: -
J gene: TRBJ1-1

CDR3 protein: CASSIATGIYSPLHF
V gene: TRBV19
clone size: -
J gene: TRBJ1-6

CDR3 protein: CASSLGSGGYRSYNEQFF
V gene: TRBV7-9
clone size: -
J gene: TRBJ2-1

CDR3 protein: CASSGSGSGDTQYF
V gene: TRBV7-9
clone size: -
J gene: TRBJ2-3

CDR3 protein: CASSQAKDLAGPSSYEQYF
V gene: TRBV4-3
clone size: once
J gene: TRBJ2-7

CDR3 protein: CASSSNIDRGLGNSPLHF
V gene: TRBV11-2
clone size: -
J gene: TRBJ1-6

CDR3 protein: CASSIFAGGQETQYF
V gene: TRBV18
clone size: -
J gene: TRBJ2-5

CDR3 protein: CASTLDLLASTDTQYF
V gene: TRBV7-2
clone size: -
J gene: TRBJ2-3

CDR3 protein: CASSQGDREYF
V gene: TRBV3-1/TRBV3-2
clone size: few
J gene: TRBJ2-4

CDR3 protein: CASSEGDPGNTIYF
V gene: TRBV2
clone size: -
J gene: TRBJ1-3

CDR3 protein: CASSSIGGGQPQHF
V gene: TRBV27
clone size: -
J gene: TRBJ1-5

CDR3 protein: CSVQRDGEQYF
V gene: TRBV29-1
clone size: -
J gene: TRBJ2-7

CDR3 protein: CASSVGTTLNYGYTF
V gene: TRBV9
clone size: -
J gene: TRBJ1-2

CDR3 protein: CASSRREGGKSGEQYF
V gene: TRBV7-8
clone size: -
J gene: TRBJ2-7

CDR3 protein: CASSFGGTDTQYF
V gene: TRBV7-9
clone size: -
J gene: TRBJ2-3

CDR3 protein: CASSLLAGAGNEQFF
V gene: TRBV28
clone size: once
J gene: TRBJ2-1

CDR3 protein: CASGGQGNTEAFF
V gene: TRBV5-1
clone size: -
J gene: TRBJ1-1

CDR3 protein: CASSEWAEKLFF
V gene: TRBV6-1
clone size: -
J gene: TRBJ1-4

CDR3 protein: CASSLTGLAEAFF
V gene: TRBV28
clone size: -
J gene: TRBJ1-1

CDR3 protein: CASSQDEGGRDGYTF
V gene: TRBV4-3
clone size: -
J gene: TRBJ1-2

CDR3 protein: CASSLWGQGLGYTF
V gene: TRBV28
clone size: -
J gene: TRBJ1-2

CDR3 protein: CASSGYRNTEAFF
V gene: TRBV25-1
clone size: once
J gene: TRBJ1-1

CDR3 protein: CASSNHTGQGVVNTEAFF
V gene: TRBV21-1
clone size: -
J gene: TRBJ1-1

CDR3 protein: CASSLGLAGTSDEQFF
V gene: TRBV7-2
clone size: -
J gene: TRBJ2-1

CDR3 protein: CASSVGGRYEQYF
V gene: TRBV25-1
clone size: once
J gene: TRBJ2-7

CDR3 protein: CASSRLTGGDEQYF
V gene: TRBV18
clone size: -
J gene: TRBJ2-7

CDR3 protein: CASSLSSRTGRAF
V gene: TRBV12-3/TRBV12-4
clone size: few
J gene: TRBJ2-7

CDR3 protein: CATRVPANYGYTF
V gene: TRBV28
clone size: -
J gene: TRBJ1-2

CDR3 protein: CASSPILQGAQDTQYF
V gene: TRBV4-2
clone size: once
J gene: TRBJ2-3

CDR3 protein: CASSLARGQNLPTNYGYTF
V gene: TRBV5-4
clone size: -
J gene: TRBJ1-2

CDR3 protein: CSVGGASSYNEQFF
V gene: TRBV29-1
clone size: few
J gene: TRBJ2-1

CDR3 protein: CATSDLARENGELFF
V gene: TRBV24-1
clone size: -
J gene: TRBJ2-2

CDR3 protein: CASSRGQGSHNEQFF
V gene: TRBV9
clone size: -
J gene: TRBJ2-1

CDR3 protein: CASSLSGTVPYEQYF
V gene: TRBV7-3
clone size: once
J gene: TRBJ2-7

CDR3 protein: CASSTKETQYF
V gene: TRBV2
clone size: -
J gene: TRBJ2-5

CDR3 protein: CASSPDRVGYTF
V gene: TRBV5-6
clone size: -
J gene: TRBJ1-2

CDR3 protein: CAIRELAGGPYEQYF
V gene: TRBV10-3
clone size: -
J gene: TRBJ2-7

CDR3 protein: CASSQDPLRQGMNTIYF
V gene: TRBV4-1
clone size: -
J gene: TRBJ1-3

CDR3 protein: CASMRWAGEVEYEQFF
V gene: TRBV7-9
clone size: -
J gene: TRBJ2-1

CDR3 protein: CASSPAGPGTGLSPLHF
V gene: TRBV18
clone size: -
J gene: TRBJ1-6

CDR3 protein: CASIPLGQGNTEAFF
V gene: TRBV13
clone size: -
J gene: TRBJ1-1

CDR3 protein: CASSLGSAGASNQPQHF
V gene: TRBV7-9
clone size: -
J gene: TRBJ1-5